This T cell receptor (beta chain) was sequenced for a study of T cell responses to AZD1222 COVID-19 vaccine. The overall study: Second doses at about 4 or about 12 weeks were pooled.

The assay was immunoSEQ multiplex PCR, and TCRdb's table has in-frame clones only and misses some. The data show some 150,000 clones, 70% to 90% seen once. This clone was seen just once. Between the trimmed V and J ends, which lost 1 base and 5 bases, there was a span of 11 bases. This CDR3 is 14 amino acids long. Germline CDR1 LGHDT, CDR2 YNNKEL (reference sequence). The J gene is TRBJ2-5, the V gene TRBV3-1 (or the pseudogene TRBV3-2); tentative D call: TRBD1 (5 bases). The specimen comprised peripheral blood, sampled on day 0 of AZD1222 vaccination. The receptor was derived from an adult in good health. The CDR3 sequence is CASSQGGVTETQYF. The CDR3, as DNA: TGTGCCAGCAGCCAAGGGGGCGTGACGGAGACCCAGTACTTC.